This T cell receptor (beta chain) was observed in a study of T-cell memory formation after mild COVID-19. Study outcomes and limitations: Pre-infection memory held some responding clones, suggesting pre-existing cross-reactive T cells responded.

Germline V gives CDR1 ENHRY, CDR2 SYGVKD. This CDR3 has 16 residues. V dropped 3 bases and J dropped 4 bases, with 15 bases sitting between them. MiXCR was run by TCRdb on the 5' RACE reads, yielding one entry per CDR3 protein. The sample carries 200,000 to 250,000 distinct CDR3 sequences, approximately 10% recorded once. This clonotype was seen a handful of times. Its specificity is unknown. The specimen was PBMCs or a T cell subset sorted from them (not recorded which). The TCR sequence derives from a man aged 18 to 30 who had mild COVID-19 (a few samples of this study predate the infection). Cell type and time point are not known. The rearrangement joins TRBV10-3 to TRBJ2-2, with D hard to call. Here the CDR3 reads CAISDPSRQPTGELFF. In nucleotides, the CDR3 is TGTGCCATCAGTGACCCCAGCCGGCAGCCCACCGGGGAGCTGTTTTTT.